The 8 T cell receptor beta chains below come from one sample, sequenced in a study of Ad26.COV2.S vaccination and SARS-CoV-2 variants. Specified treatment: some 20 received Ad26.COV2.S at low or high dose, single or two shots; roughly five received placebo; per-sample allocation not given. Sampling took place 63 days after the first vaccine or placebo injection. Sequenced by immunoSEQ multiplex PCR; TCRdb stores in-frame clones only, minus some. In the table there are over 450,000 clones, 80% to 90% of which are singletons. The sequences come from peripheral blood, collected in a trial of Ad26.COV2.S vaccine versus placebo. The origin of the receptors is a person aged 18-65 years who received the Ad26.COV2.S COVID-19 vaccine or a placebo.

The CDR3 DNA follows: TGTGCCAGCAGTTTAAAGGGTGGCGAGCAGTACTTC. This translates into CASSLKGGEQYF. The chain uses TRBV28 and TRBJ2-7, with D unclear. With 2 bases removed from V and 6 bases from J, the gap between germline ends came to 8 bases. The CDR3 has 12 residues. Germline lookup yields CDR1 MDHEN and CDR2 SYDVKM.

This clone was counted a few times. The CDR3 region has the DNA TGTGCCAGCAGTTATAGGGCCGGGCAGGGGGACGGGGAGCTGTTTTTT. Its protein product is CASSYRAGQGDGELFF. The chain has TRBV6-2 or TRBV6-3 and TRBJ2-2, with TRBD1 matching 7 bases. Germline V gene sequence: CDR1 MNHEY, CDR2 SVGEGT. This CDR3 region has 16 residues. Trimming cost V 3 bases and J 7 bases; bases outside gene matches: 11.

This clone was recorded a few times. This chain uses TRBV27 with TRBJ2-7; 8 positions match TRBD1. The CDR3 is made up of 14 amino acids. The germline V gene has CDR1 MNHEY and CDR2 SMNVEV (reference sequence). The V and J ends lost 3 bases and 2 bases, in that order; junction bases with no gene match: 3. The CDR3 protein is CASSLWDRPYEQYF. CDR3 bases: TGTGCCAGCAGTTTGTGGGACAGGCCCTACGAGCAGTACTTC.

The chain combines TRBV5-6 with TRBJ1-2; D not certain. CDR3 length: 15 residues. Trimming pared 3 bases from V and 0 bases from J, leaving 12 bases between. Germline CDR1 and CDR2: SGHDT and YYEEEE. Here the CDR3 DNA reads TGTGCCAGCAGCTCATACGCACAAGCTAACTATGGCTACACCTTC. Translation gives CASSSYAQANYGYTF. The full variable domain, with the rest looked up from reference TRBV5-6 and TRBJ1-2, is DAGVTQSPTHLIKTRGQQVTLRCSPKSGHDTVSWYQQALGQGPQFIFQYYEEEERQRGNFPDRFSGHQFPNYSSELNVNALLLGDSALYLCASSSYAQANYGYTFGSGTRLTVV.

This chain's CDR3 is CASSLWTGAYEQYF. CDR3 in DNA: TGTGCCAGCAGTCTGTGGACAGGGGCCTACGAGCAGTACTTC. The chain uses TRBV6-5 and TRBJ2-7; TRBD1 matches at 9 bases. V lost 5 bases and J lost 2; bases outside the gene matches: 4. Looked up from germline, CDR1 is MNHEY and CDR2 is SVGAGI. CDR3 length equals 14 residues.

This clone has just one count. V usage is TRBV19 and J usage is TRBJ2-3, with a tentative D call TRBD2 (5 bases). Germline V gene lookup returns CDR1 LNHDA and CDR2 SQIVND (reference sequence). The CDR3 is 15 residues long. V lost 6 bases, J lost 6 bases, and 19 bases lay in between. The CDR3 here is CASSMRRWRRDTQYF. CDR3 nucleotide sequence: TGTGCCAGTAGCATGAGGAGGTGGCGCCGTGATACGCAGTATTTT.

The chain combines TRBV14 with TRBJ2-5; 8 bases line up with TRBD1. CDR1 SGHDN and CDR2 FVKESK come from the germline V gene. The CDR3 is made up of 16 amino acids. V trimming: 1 base; J trimming: 4 bases; junction bases outside the gene matches: 8. In DNA, the CDR3 is TGTGCCAGCAGCCAAGGGGACAGGCAGCGGAGAGAGACCCAGTACTTC. Translated: CASSQGDRQRRETQYF.

This chain connects TRBV7-9 to TRBJ2-2; D is uncertain. The V and J ends lost 6 bases and 3 bases respectively, with 17 bases between them. This CDR3 spans 16 amino acids. From germline, CDR1 is SEHNR and CDR2 FQNEAQ (reference sequence). The CDR3 is CASREGAQTHTGELFF. CDR3 DNA sequence: TGTGCCAGCAGAGAAGGCGCACAGACCCACACCGGGGAGCTGTTTTTT.